This TCR beta chain emerged from a study of blood T cell repertoires in COVID-19. Turning to the study itself: Researchers got acute and convalescent COVID-19 samples from the United States, Italy and Spain. Nucleic acid was either cDNA or gDNA, and it came from T cells, B-cell-depleted T cells, or PBMCs.

How the authors handled the data: Researchers report that nucleated cell counts were estimated from reference gene primer amplification. Data came from immunoSEQ multiplex PCR; TCRdb stores just in-frame clones and leaves some out. D and trimming come from the DNA, and the V and J calls and clone size come from that table. The repertoire consists of about 370,000 clones, with roughly nine tenths occurring once and the leading ten covering 3%. The CDR3 has 14 amino acids. Trimming took 3 bases from V and 6 from J, leaving 9 bases between them. The germline V gene has CDR1 SNHLY and CDR2 FYNNEI. Recruited during active infection, patients (from Seattle) were subsequently followed longitudinally.

The rearrangement links TRBV2 to TRBJ1-6; D unclear. This clonotype originated in a woman aged 25-40 years with COVID-19, enrolled during active disease. Specimen: peripheral blood. The CDR3 nucleotides read TGTGCCAGCAGTGACGCGGGTTTTAATTCACCCCTCCACTTT. Translating gives CASSDAGFNSPLHF.